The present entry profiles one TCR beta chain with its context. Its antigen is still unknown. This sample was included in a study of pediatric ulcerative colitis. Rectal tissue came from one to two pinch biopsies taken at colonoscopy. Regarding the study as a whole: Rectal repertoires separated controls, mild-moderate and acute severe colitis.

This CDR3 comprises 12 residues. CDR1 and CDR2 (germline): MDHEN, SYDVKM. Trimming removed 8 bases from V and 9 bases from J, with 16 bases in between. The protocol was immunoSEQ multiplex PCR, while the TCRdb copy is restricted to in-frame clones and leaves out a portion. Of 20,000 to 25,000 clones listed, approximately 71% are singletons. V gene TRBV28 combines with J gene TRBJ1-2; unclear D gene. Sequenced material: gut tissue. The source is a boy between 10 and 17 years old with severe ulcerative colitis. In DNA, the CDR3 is TGTGCCAGCCGCGGCGGAACGAAGAGCTACACCTTC. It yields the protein CASRGGTKSYTF.